These 6 T cell receptor beta chains share one sample of origin, sequenced in a study of patients and donors after allogeneic stem cell transplantation. MiXCR, applied by TCRdb to the RT-PCR reads, yields one record per CDR3 protein. Here the sample spans about 200,000 distinct CDR3 sequences, about 37% being singletons. Input material: blood, either unsorted or a sorted T cell fraction (not recorded which). These receptors were collected from a human donor who was either an allogeneic HSCT recipient or a stem cell or donor lymphocyte infusion donor (not recorded which). It is not recorded whose cells these are; they may come from a transplant donor.

This clonotype was detected only a few times. The chain joins TRBV12-3 or TRBV12-4 to TRBJ2-2; TRBD1 matches at 11 bases. The CDR3 is 15 amino acids. The ends lost 2 bases at V and 5 bases at J; junction bases unmatched: 1. The CDR3 loop is CASSLRDRGTGELFF. CDR3 nucleotide sequence: TGTGCCAGCAGTTTAAGGGACAGGGGGACCGGGGAGCTGTTTTTT.

The chain employs TRBV20-1 and TRBJ1-2; D unresolved. Germline V lookup: CDR1 DFQATT, CDR2 SNEGSKA (reference sequence). V lost 5 bases to trimming and J lost 2 bases, with 9 bases between them. The CDR3 extends over 12 amino acids. Here the CDR3 reads CSARPINYGYTF. The CDR3 region has the DNA TGCAGTGCTCGCCCCATAAACTATGGCTACACCTTC.

This clonotype showed up just a few times. V is TRBV7-8 and J is TRBJ1-2; D uncertain. V gave up 0 bases and J gave up 2 bases, with 10 bases separating them. The CDR3 has 15 amino acids. From germline, CDR1 is SGHVS and CDR2 FQNEAQ. The CDR3 coding sequence is TGTGCCAGCAGCTTAGCATTGAGCATGAACTATGGCTACACCTTC. Protein: CASSLALSMNYGYTF.

The rearrangement uses TRBV25-1 and TRBJ2-1; D may be TRBD2 (6 bases). The CDR3 length is 13 residues. The germline V and J ends were trimmed by 6 bases and 4 bases, with 10 bases remaining between them. From germline, CDR1 is MGHDK and CDR2 SYGVNS. The CDR3 DNA reads TGTGCCAGCAGGGGACTCACGTACAATGAGCAGTTCTTC. Translated, it gives CASRGLTYNEQFF.

There are a few counts of this clonotype. This rearrangement joins TRBV12-3 or TRBV12-4 to TRBJ1-1; the D is unclear. V was clipped by 5 bases and J by 11 bases, with 15 bases between them. CDR3 size: 12 residues. The CDR3 DNA is TGTGCCAGCAGTGCCCTGGACTCTGGGGCTTTCTTT. Its protein product is CASSALDSGAFF.

The V and J genes are TRBV7-2 and TRBJ1-6, with a weak D call TRBD1 (5 bases). This CDR3 is built from 18 residues. The germline gives CDR1 SGHTA, CDR2 FQGNSA. The ends were cut back, 5 bases at V and 10 bases at J, with 27 bases in the middle. The CDR3 sequence: CASSTGFPGTSSLSPLHF. CDR3 sequence (DNA): TGTGCCAGCAGCACTGGGTTCCCCGGGACTTCGTCATTATCACCCCTCCACTTT.